A selection of T cell receptor beta chains follows, all from one sample in a study of brain T cells in children with intractable seizures. Sequencing used immunoSEQ multiplex PCR; TCRdb keeps in-frame clones, though not all of them. The sample contains approximately 110,000 clones, approximately 94% of which appear only once. This sample comprised peripheral blood, obtained at surgery. The source of these receptors is a boy under two years old with hemimegalencephaly and intractable seizures. Both conserved end residues are part of each CDR3. The D gene is left open where the match is weak. Size values are once, few and many counts, or a class for expanded clones, and some rows have none.

>.|TRBJ2-7|TRBV7-9|.
TGTGCCAGCAGCTTAGCGGCGGGCGGTCTTTCCTACGAGCAGTACTTC
CASSLAAGGLSYEQYF
>.|TRBJ2-5|TRBV5-1|.
TGCGCCAGCAGCTTACAAGAGACCCAGTACTTC
CASSLQETQYF
>.|TRBJ2-2|TRBV27|.
TGTGCCAGCAGTTCGTTTTCCGGGGAGCTGTTTTTT
CASSSFSGELFF
>.|TRBJ1-5|TRBV5-1|.
TGCGCCAGCAGCTTGGGGGCTAATCAGCCCCAGCATTTT
CASSLGANQPQHF
>once|TRBJ2-7|TRBV5-1|TRBD1
TGCGCCAGCAGCCAGGGGACAGGGGGTCTCTACGAGCAGTACTTC
CASSQGTGGLYEQYF
>once|TRBJ2-1|TRBV18|TRBD2
TGTGCCAGCTCACCTCTTAGCGGGGAGAATGAGCAGTTCTTC
CASSPLSGENEQFF
>.|TRBJ2-3|TRBV27|.
TGTGCCAGCGGCTGGGGGGTTCCAGATACGCAGTATTTT
CASGWGVPDTQYF
>.|TRBJ1-2|TRBV9|.
TGTGCCAGCAGCGTAGCCCAGGCGCCTGTTTTCCATGGCTACACCTTC
CASSVAQAPVFHGYTF
>.|TRBJ2-5|TRBV9|.
TGTGCCAGCAGCCTCGGGCAGTCGAGCGAGACCCAGTACTTC
CASSLGQSSETQYF
>.|TRBJ2-7|TRBV27|TRBD2
TGTGCCAGCAGTTTAGTCGGTAGCGGGTCCTACGAGCAGTACTTC
CASSLVGSGSYEQYF
>.|TRBJ1-2|TRBV28|.
TGTGCCAGCAGTTTAAGACCGAACTATGGCTACACCTTC
CASSLRPNYGYTF
>.|TRBJ2-3|TRBV25-1|.
TGTGCCAGCAGTGACGTTATGACAGATACGCAGTATTTT
CASSDVMTDTQYF
>.|TRBJ2-1|TRBV6-5|TRBD2
TGTGCCAGCAGAAGAGCGGGAGCGGGCAATGAGCAGTTCTTC
CASRRAGAGNEQFF
>.|TRBJ2-6|TRBV4-2|.
TGTGCCAGCAGCCAAGACAGCTCTGGGGCCAACGTCCTGACTTTC
CASSQDSSGANVLTF
>.|TRBJ2-3|TRBV5-5|TRBD2
TGTGCCAGCAGCCCTCCCCGGGGGGGGAGGACAGATACGCAGTATTTT
CASSPPRGGRTDTQYF
>.|TRBJ1-4|TRBV28|.
TGTGCCAGCAGTTTGGCCTTTAAAGGGCGGGGTAATGAAAAACTGTTTTTT
CASSLAFKGRGNEKLFF
>.|TRBJ2-7|TRBV7-2|TRBD2
TGTGCCAGCAGCCTTGGACTAGAATACTACGAGCAGTACTTC
CASSLGLEYYEQYF
>.|TRBJ2-5|TRBV10-3|.
TGTGCCATCAGTGATCGGGCGAGGCGAGGGTCCCAAGAGACCCAGTACTTC
CAISDRARRGSQETQYF
>.|TRBJ2-7|TRBV4-1|TRBD2
TGCGCCAGCAGCCAACTAGCAGGACTAGCGGACTCCTACGAGCAGTACTTC
CASSQLAGLADSYEQYF
>once|TRBJ2-7|TRBV10-2|.
TGCGCCAGCACCGGGACCCCTACGACGAACGAGCAGTACTTC
CASTGTPTTNEQYF
>.|TRBJ2-7|TRBV7-9|TRBD2
TGTGCCAGCAGCTCGACCCTAGCGGGAACTTATTCCTACGAGCAGTACTTC
CASSSTLAGTYSYEQYF
>.|TRBJ1-5|TRBV27|.
TGTGCCAGCAGTTTTTCTCATCATAGCAATCAGCCCCAGCATTTT
CASSFSHHSNQPQHF
>.|TRBJ1-3|TRBV5-4|.
TGTGCCAGCAGCTTGGCCGGGGGGACTGGAAACACCATATATTTT
CASSLAGGTGNTIYF
>.|TRBJ2-7|TRBV11-1|TRBD2
TGTGCCAGCAGCTTCGGGACTAGCGGGAGGCTTGAGCAGTACTTC
CASSFGTSGRLEQYF
>.|TRBJ2-7|TRBV28|.
TGTGCCAGCAAACTGGGAAGCTACGAGCAGTACTTC
CASKLGSYEQYF
>.|TRBJ1-2|TRBV19|.
TGTGCCAGTAGTATGGCAGGGGTTGGCTACACCTTC
CASSMAGVGYTF
>.|TRBJ2-2|TRBV12-3/TRBV12-4|.
TGTGCCAGCAGTTTCGGTAGGGGGGAGCTGTTTTTT
CASSFGRGELFF
>.|TRBJ2-7|TRBV10-2|TRBD2
TGCGCCAGTGCGAGCGGGAGGGCCTACGAGCAGTACTTC
CASASGRAYEQYF
>.|TRBJ2-7|TRBV3-1/TRBV3-2|TRBD1
TGTGCCAGCAGCGTCCGGGACAGGGGGCTGGGCGAGCAGTACTTC
CASSVRDRGLGEQYF
>.|TRBJ1-1|TRBV6-6|.
TGTGCCAGCACCACAACGGGGGGGAACACTGAAGCTTTCTTT
CASTTTGGNTEAFF
>.|TRBJ2-2|TRBV3-1/TRBV3-2|TRBD2
TGTGCCAGCAGCCAGCAGCGGGAGGGCCCCCCCGGGGAGCTGTTTTTT
CASSQQREGPPGELFF
>.|TRBJ1-2|TRBV28|TRBD1
TGTGCCAGCGAAACATCTCGGATTGTGGGACAGCCAAACTATGGCTACACCTTC
CASETSRIVGQPNYGYTF
>.|TRBJ2-7|TRBV10-2|.
TGCGCCAGTTATTCAGGGACCTACGAGCAGTACTTC
CASYSGTYEQYF
>few|TRBJ2-7|TRBV11-3|.
TGTGCCAGCAGCTTCAAGGCCTCCTACGAGCAGTACTTC
CASSFKASYEQYF
>.|TRBJ2-5|TRBV5-4|.
TGTGCCAGCAGCGAAGGGCTAGGGGCGGGGACCCAGTACTTC
CASSEGLGAGTQYF
>.|TRBJ2-7|TRBV10-3|.
TGTGCCATCAAAAACCGAGACGAGCAGTACTTC
CAIKNRDEQYF
>.|TRBJ2-7|TRBV7-3|.
TGTGCCAGCAGCTTAGGGGGCCCCAACTACGAGCAGTACTTC
CASSLGGPNYEQYF
>.|TRBJ2-1|TRBV3-1/TRBV3-2|.
TGTGCCAGCAGCCCCCTGCAGGGACGCTACTCCTACAATGAGCAGTTCTTC
CASSPLQGRYSYNEQFF
>.|TRBJ2-5|TRBV7-9|.
TGTGCCAGCAGCTTAGAAGCCGTAGAGACCCAGTACTTC
CASSLEAVETQYF
>.|TRBJ2-7|TRBV19|.
TGTGCCAGTAGCGACAGGCCCCACTACGAGCAGTACTTC
CASSDRPHYEQYF
>.|TRBJ1-2|TRBV19|.
TGTGCCAGTAGTATGCCGGGACGGAACCGAAATGGCTACACCTTC
CASSMPGRNRNGYTF
>.|TRBJ1-5|TRBV2|TRBD1
TGTGCCAGCAGTGTAAGGGACAGATATCAGCCCCAGCATTTT
CASSVRDRYQPQHF
>.|TRBJ1-4|TRBV5-5|.
TGTGCCAGCAGCTTCGTACAGGGAGATAATGAAAAACTGTTTTTT
CASSFVQGDNEKLFF
>.|TRBJ2-1|TRBV11-2|TRBD1
TGTGCCAGCAGTCGTGACAGGGGGTCCTACAATGAGCAGTTCTTC
CASSRDRGSYNEQFF
>.|TRBJ2-1|TRBV18|TRBD1
TGTGCCAGCTCACCGTTGGGACAGCCACACAATGAGCAGTTCTTC
CASSPLGQPHNEQFF
>once|TRBJ2-1|TRBV7-3|TRBD1
TGTGCCAGCAGCTTGTGGGGACAGGGGTTTTACAATGAGCAGTTCTTC
CASSLWGQGFYNEQFF
>.|TRBJ2-7|TRBV19|TRBD1
TGTGCCAGTAGTATAAAGACAGGGGCCGCCTACGAGCAGTACTTC
CASSIKTGAAYEQYF
>.|TRBJ2-3|TRBV7-2|.
TGTGCCAGCAGCTTATCTCCCGGCGCAGATACGCAGTATTTT
CASSLSPGADTQYF
>.|TRBJ2-2|TRBV27|.
TGTGCCAGCAGTTGGGCGAGCATGAACACCGGGGAGCTGTTTTTT
CASSWASMNTGELFF
>.|TRBJ1-2|TRBV19|TRBD1
TGTGCCAGTACCCCTAGGGACAGGGACGGCTACACCTTC
CASTPRDRDGYTF
>once|TRBJ2-1|TRBV6-5|.
TGTGCCAGCAGTTACGGCGGGGCCTACAATGAGCAGTTCTTC
CASSYGGAYNEQFF